The next 7 T cell receptor beta chains were all read from a single sample in a study of T-cell memory formation after mild COVID-19. In TCRdb, the 5' RACE reads were re-called with MiXCR into one record per CDR3 protein. This sample has around 390,000 distinct CDR3 sequences, with about 16% found just once. Sequenced: PBMCs or a T cell subset sorted from them (not recorded which). These receptors were taken from a man younger than 35 who had mild COVID-19 (a few samples of this study predate the infection). Cell type and time point are not known.

This chain connects TRBV5-5 to TRBJ2-7, with D unclear. V lost 1 base and J lost 0, with 11 bases in between. CDR3 size: 15 residues. Germline V gene lookup returns CDR1 SGHKS and CDR2 YYEKEE (reference sequence). DNA of the CDR3: TGTGCCAGCAGCTTGAACCCAAGGAGCTCCTACGAGCAGTACTTC. Residues: CASSLNPRSSYEQYF.

The chain uses TRBV12-3 or TRBV12-4 and TRBJ2-1; D is ambiguous. V was shortened by 3 bases and J by 14 bases, with 14 bases between the two germline ends. This CDR3 is 12 amino acids long. DNA for the CDR3: TGTGCCAGCAGTTTCTCAGGTTGGGAAGAGTTCTTC. Translation: CASSFSGWEEFF.

The V and J genes are TRBV12-3 or TRBV12-4 and TRBJ2-5, with 8 bases aligning to TRBD2. Trimming cost V 4 bases and J 4 bases; bases outside gene matches: 14. The CDR3 runs to 17 residues. The CDR3 DNA reads as TGTGCCAGCAGTTGGGATATAGCGGGGATTAAGACAGAGACCCAGTACTTC. Amino acid sequence: CASSWDIAGIKTETQYF.

There are a few counts of this clonotype. The chain recombines TRBV18 with TRBJ2-2; 9 nucleotides match TRBD1. Trimming took 7 bases from V and 0 from J; bases not matched to a gene: 3. Germline V CDR1 and CDR2: KGHSH, LQKENI. The CDR3 extends over 15 amino acids. The CDR3 loop reads CASFRTGANTGELFF. CDR3 nucleotides: TGTGCCAGCTTCAGGACAGGGGCGAACACCGGGGAGCTGTTTTTT.

This clonotype came up a few times. The V call is TRBV28, the J call TRBJ2-7; TRBD1 aligns across 7 bases. The V gene's germline CDR1 is MDHEN and CDR2 SYDVKM. The CDR3 loop spans 16 amino acids. V lost 4 bases, J lost 3 bases, and 12 bases stayed unmatched. The CDR3 here is CASSYADRDRFYEQYV. The CDR3 DNA is TGTGCCAGCAGTTACGCCGACCGGGACAGATTCTACGAGCAGTACGTC.

This clonotype was detected only a few times. The chain has TRBV7-2 and TRBJ1-1, with D uncertain. V was cut by 5 bases and J by 1 base, with 17 bases left in between. The length of the CDR3 is 16 residues. From germline, CDR1 is SGHTA and CDR2 FQGNSA. The CDR3 loop reads CASSPRLGGQNTEAFF. In nucleotides, the CDR3 is TGTGCCAGCAGCCCCCGTCTAGGTGGCCAGAACACTGAAGCTTTCTTT.

This clonotype was observed a few times. The chain uses TRBV23-1 and TRBJ2-1; no definite D call. TRBV23-1 is identified as an open reading frame with a role that is uncertain. CDR3 size: 14 residues. Trimming took off 8 bases at V and 6 bases at J, with 17 bases between the two ends. The CDR3 nucleotides are TGCGCCAGCCCGTTCGCCTACTATGCCAATGAGCAGTTCTTC. Encoded protein: CASPFAYYANEQFF.